This T cell receptor beta chain comes out of a study of blood T cell repertoires in COVID-19. Background on the study: The United States, Italy and Spain provided the acute and convalescent COVID-19 samples.

Profiling relied on immunoSEQ multiplex PCR, and the TCRdb table lists in-frame clones only, not all of them. The repertoire holds about 150,000 clones, 80% to 90% seen once, with roughly 13% in the top ten. What was sequenced was peripheral blood. The receptor was derived from a young man with COVID-19, enrolled during active disease.

The CDR3 spells CASSSPAGVANEQFF. In nucleotides, the CDR3 is TGCGCCAGCAGCTCTCCAGCGGGAGTTGCAAATGAGCAGTTCTTC. The V call is TRBV5-1, the J call TRBJ2-1, with 8 bases matching TRBD2. V was pared by 3 bases and J by 7 bases, with 9 bases of the junction left unmatched. Germline V gene data show CDR1 as SGHRS and CDR2 as YFSETQ. This CDR3 has 15 residues.